This TCR beta chain emerged from a study of blood T cell repertoires in COVID-19. Across the study: T cells, B-cell-depleted T cells, or PBMCs supplied cDNA or gDNA.

This clone was seen just once. CDR3 length: 17 amino acids. Losses at the gene ends were 7 bases for V and 4 bases for J; bases not matched to a gene: 13. The germline gives CDR1 LNHDA, CDR2 SQIVND (reference sequence). Original handling: Reference gene primer amplification gave nucleated cell count estimates. The repertoire was sequenced with immunoSEQ multiplex PCR; TCRdb's copy has only in-frame clones and lacks some. V and J calls and clone size are copied from that table; D and trimming were computed from the DNA. The sample carries about 98,000 clones, about nine tenths recorded once. The sample taken for sequencing was peripheral blood. The chain combines TRBV19 with TRBJ1-4, with 9 bases aligning to TRBD1. The sequence came from a man aged 18 to 30 with acute or convalescent COVID-19. CDR3 loop: CASNGDRASDFNEKLFF. The CDR3 bases are TGTGCCAGTAACGGGGACAGGGCCTCCGATTTTAATGAAAAACTGTTTTTT.